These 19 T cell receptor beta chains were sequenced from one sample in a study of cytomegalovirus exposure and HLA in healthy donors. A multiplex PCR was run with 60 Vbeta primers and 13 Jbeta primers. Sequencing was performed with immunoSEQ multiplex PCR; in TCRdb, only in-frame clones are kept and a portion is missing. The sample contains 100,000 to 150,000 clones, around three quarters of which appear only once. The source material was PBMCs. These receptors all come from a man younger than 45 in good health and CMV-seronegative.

The CDR3 spells CASTSHRDSYEQYF. DNA for the CDR3: TGTGCCAGCACCTCTCACAGGGATTCCTACGAGCAGTACTTC. The chain links TRBV27 to TRBJ2-7; a weak D match, TRBD1 (6 bases). The CDR3 consists of 14 residues. Germline loops: CDR1 MNHEY, CDR2 SMNVEV (reference sequence). V lost 7 bases and J lost 1, with 14 bases in between.

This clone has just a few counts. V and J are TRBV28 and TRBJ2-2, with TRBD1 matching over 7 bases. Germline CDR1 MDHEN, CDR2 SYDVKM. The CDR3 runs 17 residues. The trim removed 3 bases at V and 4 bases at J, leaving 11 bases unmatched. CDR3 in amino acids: CASSLDIGGWGTGELFF. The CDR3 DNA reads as TGTGCCAGCAGTTTGGATATAGGGGGCTGGGGCACCGGGGAGCTGTTTTTT.

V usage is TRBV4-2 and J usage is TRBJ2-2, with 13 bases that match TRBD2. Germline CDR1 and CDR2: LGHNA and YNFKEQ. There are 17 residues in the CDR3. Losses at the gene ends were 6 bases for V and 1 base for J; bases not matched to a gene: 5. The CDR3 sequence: CASRRLAGGLNTGELFF. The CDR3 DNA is TGTGCCAGCAGAAGACTAGCGGGGGGCCTGAACACCGGGGAGCTGTTTTTT.

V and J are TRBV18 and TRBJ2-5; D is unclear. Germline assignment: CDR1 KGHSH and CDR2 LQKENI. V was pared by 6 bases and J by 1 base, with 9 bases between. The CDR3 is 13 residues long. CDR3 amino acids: CASSRASQETQYF. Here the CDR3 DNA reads TGTGCCAGCTCCCGAGCTTCCCAAGAGACCCAGTACTTC.

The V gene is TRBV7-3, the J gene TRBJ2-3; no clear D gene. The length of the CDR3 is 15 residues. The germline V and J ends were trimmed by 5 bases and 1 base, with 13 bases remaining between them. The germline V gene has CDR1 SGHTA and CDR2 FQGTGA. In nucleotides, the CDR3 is TGTGCCAGCAGCCCCCGGCCTCAGGGCACAGATACGCAGTATTTT. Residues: CASSPRPQGTDTQYF.

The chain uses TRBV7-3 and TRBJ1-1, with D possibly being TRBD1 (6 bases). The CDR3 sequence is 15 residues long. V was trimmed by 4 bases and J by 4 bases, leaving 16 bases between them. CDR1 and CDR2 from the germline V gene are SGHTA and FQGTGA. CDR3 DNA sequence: TGTGCCAGCAGCTCTAGCGGGGGCGAAGGCACTGAAGCTTTCTTT. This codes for CASSSSGGEGTEAFF.

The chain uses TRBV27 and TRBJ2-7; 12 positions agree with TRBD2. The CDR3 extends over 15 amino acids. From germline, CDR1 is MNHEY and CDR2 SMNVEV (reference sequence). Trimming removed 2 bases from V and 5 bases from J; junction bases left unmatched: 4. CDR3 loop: CASSLGTSGRHEQYF. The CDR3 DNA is TGTGCCAGCAGTTTAGGGACTAGCGGGCGCCACGAGCAGTACTTC.

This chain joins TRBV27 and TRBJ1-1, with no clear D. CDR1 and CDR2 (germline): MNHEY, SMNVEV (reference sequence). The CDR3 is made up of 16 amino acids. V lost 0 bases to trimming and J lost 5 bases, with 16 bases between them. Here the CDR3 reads CASSLSSGEGWTEAFF. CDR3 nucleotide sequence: TGTGCCAGCAGTTTATCAAGCGGTGAGGGTTGGACTGAAGCTTTCTTT.

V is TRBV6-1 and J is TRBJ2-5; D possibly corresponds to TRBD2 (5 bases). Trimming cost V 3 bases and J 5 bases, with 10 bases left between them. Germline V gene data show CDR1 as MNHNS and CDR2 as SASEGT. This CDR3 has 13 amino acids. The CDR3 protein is CASSDLGGETQYF. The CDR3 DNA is TGTGCCAGCAGTGATCTAGGAGGTGAGACCCAGTACTTC.

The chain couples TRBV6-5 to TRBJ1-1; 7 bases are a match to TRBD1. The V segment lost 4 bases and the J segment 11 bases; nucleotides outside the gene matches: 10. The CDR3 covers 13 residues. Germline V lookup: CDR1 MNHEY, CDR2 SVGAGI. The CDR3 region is CASSSSGGGDAFF. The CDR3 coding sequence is TGTGCCAGCAGTTCCTCAGGAGGGGGCGACGCTTTCTTT.

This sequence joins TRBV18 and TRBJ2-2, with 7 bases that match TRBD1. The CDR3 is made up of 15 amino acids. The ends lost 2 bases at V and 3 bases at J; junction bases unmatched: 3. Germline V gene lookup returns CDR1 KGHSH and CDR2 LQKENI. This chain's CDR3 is CASSPGQAYTGELFF. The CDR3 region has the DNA TGTGCCAGCTCACCAGGACAGGCCTACACCGGGGAGCTGTTTTTT.

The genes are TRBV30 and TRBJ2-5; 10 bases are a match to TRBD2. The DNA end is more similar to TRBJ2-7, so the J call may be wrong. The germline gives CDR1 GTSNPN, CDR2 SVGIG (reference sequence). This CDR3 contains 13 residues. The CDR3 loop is CAWSRLAGYEQYF. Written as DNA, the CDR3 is TGTGCCTGGAGCAGACTAGCGGGCTACGAGCAGTACTTC.

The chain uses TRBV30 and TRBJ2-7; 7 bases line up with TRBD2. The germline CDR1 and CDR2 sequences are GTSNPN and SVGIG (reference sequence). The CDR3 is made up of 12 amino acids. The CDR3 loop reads CAGGTTSYEQYF. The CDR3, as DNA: TGTGCTGGAGGGACTACCTCCTACGAGCAGTACTTC. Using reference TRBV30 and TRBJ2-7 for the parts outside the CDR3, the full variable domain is SQTIHQWPATLVQPVGSPLSLECTVEGTSNPNLYWYRQAAGRGLQLLFYSVGIGQISSEVPQNLSASRPQDRQFILSSKKLLLSDSGFYLCAGGTTSYEQYFGPGTRLTVT.

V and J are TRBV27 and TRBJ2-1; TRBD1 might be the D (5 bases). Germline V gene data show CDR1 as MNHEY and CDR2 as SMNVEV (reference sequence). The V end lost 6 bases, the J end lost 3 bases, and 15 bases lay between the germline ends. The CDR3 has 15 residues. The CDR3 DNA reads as TGTGCCAGCAGCCCCTGGGGCGGCAGCTACAATGAGCAGTTCTTC. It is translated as CASSPWGGSYNEQFF.

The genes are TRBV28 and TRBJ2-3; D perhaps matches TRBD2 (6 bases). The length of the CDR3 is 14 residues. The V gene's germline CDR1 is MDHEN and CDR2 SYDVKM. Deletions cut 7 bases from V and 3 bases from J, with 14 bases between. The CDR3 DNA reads TGTGCCAGCAACCCGGCCGGGAGTACAGATACGCAGTATTTT. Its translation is CASNPAGSTDTQYF.

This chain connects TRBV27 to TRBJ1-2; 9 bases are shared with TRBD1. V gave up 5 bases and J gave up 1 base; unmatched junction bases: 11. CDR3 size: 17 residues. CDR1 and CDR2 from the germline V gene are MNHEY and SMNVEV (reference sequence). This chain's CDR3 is CASSTRTGARGNYGYTF. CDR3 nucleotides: TGTGCCAGCAGTACCCGGACAGGGGCAAGGGGTAACTATGGCTACACCTTC.

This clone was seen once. CDR3 amino acids: CASSLTSGRSDTQYF. The CDR3 DNA follows: TGTGCCAGCAGCTTGACTAGCGGGAGGTCAGATACGCAGTATTTT. The rearrangement links TRBV5-4 to TRBJ2-3, with 12 bases lining up with TRBD2. The germline V gene encodes CDR1 SGHNT and CDR2 YYREEE (reference sequence). This CDR3 region has 15 residues. With V trimmed by 1 base and J by 4 bases, 1 base remained unmatched.

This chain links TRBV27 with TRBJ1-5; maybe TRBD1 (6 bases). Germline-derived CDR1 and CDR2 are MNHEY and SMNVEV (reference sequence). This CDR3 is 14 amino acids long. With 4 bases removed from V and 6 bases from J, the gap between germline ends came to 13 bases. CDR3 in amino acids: CASSSHQGFQPQHF. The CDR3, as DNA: TGTGCCAGCAGTTCACATCAGGGGTTTCAGCCCCAGCATTTT.

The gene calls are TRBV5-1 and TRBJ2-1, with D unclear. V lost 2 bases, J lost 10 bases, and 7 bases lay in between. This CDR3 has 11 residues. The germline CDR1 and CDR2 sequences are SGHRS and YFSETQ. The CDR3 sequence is CASSFSEEQFF. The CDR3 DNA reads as TGCGCCAGCAGCTTTAGTGAAGAGCAGTTCTTC.